A single sample gave rise to the 10 T cell receptor beta chains below, sequenced in a study of T-cell reconstitution after alpha-beta-depleted transplantation in children. A TCRbeta library incorporating unique molecular identifiers was prepared. TCRdb reprocessed the PCR reads via MiXCR and lists one record per CDR3 protein. The data show a few hundred thousand distinct CDR3 sequences, 13% seen once. Here the sequenced sample was PBMCs, mostly from graft donor cells, taken 360 days after TCRalphabeta/CD19-depleted stem cell transplant. The receptors were sampled from a male patient younger than 18 who had a stem cell transplant for acute myeloid leukemia, so the T cells may come from the graft donor.

This clonotype was detected ten times or more. The chain employs TRBV12-3 or TRBV12-4 and TRBJ2-7, with TRBD2 identical over 8 bases. V was pared by 3 bases and J by 3 bases, with 10 bases of the junction left unmatched. This CDR3 spans 16 amino acids. CDR3 sequence (DNA): TGTGCCAGCAGTTTTCGGGTGGGGACTAGGCACTACGAGCAGTACTTC. It translates to CASSFRVGTRHYEQYF.

The sample holds many counts of this clonotype. For the CDR3, the DNA is TGTGCCAGCAGCGGTCCCTTTAAGACAGGTACCTACGAGCAGTACTTC. This gives the protein CASSGPFKTGTYEQYF. The rearrangement links TRBV21-1 to TRBJ2-7; the table's D call, TRBD1, has no DNA check behind it. TRBV21-1 is flagged as a pseudogene. This CDR3 contains 16 residues.

This clonotype was seen many times. CDR3 sequence (DNA): TGCAGCGTTGGACTAGCGGGAGCGACCTACGAGCAGTACTTC. It specifies CSVGLAGATYEQYF. V is TRBV29-1 and J is TRBJ2-7, with 12 bases identical to TRBD2. The germline gives CDR1 SQVTM, CDR2 ANQGSEA. CDR3 length equals 14 residues. Unmatched junction bases numbered 3, after V lost 4 bases and J lost 2 bases.

This sequence joins TRBV18 and TRBJ2-2, with TRBD1 as a possible D gene (6 bases). The CDR3 covers 15 residues. V dropped 6 bases and J dropped 2 bases, with 13 bases sitting between them. Germline assignment: CDR1 KGHSH and CDR2 LQKENI. The CDR3 region has the DNA TGTGCCAGCTCGCCGGGACACTTAAACACCGGGGAGCTGTTTTTT. This encodes CASSPGHLNTGELFF.

This clonotype was observed at least ten times. V is TRBV27 and J is TRBJ2-1; TRBD2 matches 9 bases. V gave up 7 bases and J gave up 2 bases; unmatched junction bases: 6. This CDR3 spans 15 amino acids. The germline V gene has CDR1 MNHEY and CDR2 SMNVEV (reference sequence). The DNA for the CDR3 is TGTGCCAGCAATAAAGCGGGAGGAACCTACAATGAGCAGTTCTTC. As protein: CASNKAGGTYNEQFF.

To note about this clonotype: At one end the junction does not follow the germline gene, possibly because of a read error. The chain couples TRBV20-1 to TRBJ2-3; 7 positions agree with TRBD2. The CDR3 is 18 residues long. CDR1 DFQATT and CDR2 SNEGSKA come from the germline V gene (reference sequence). The CDR3 is CCALAGRGGAQVTDTQYF. The CDR3 region has the DNA TGCTGTGCTCTCGCAGGGAGGGGAGGGGCTCAGGTGACAGATACGCAGTATTTT.

The chain links TRBV5-1 to TRBJ2-5; D is unresolved. The germline gives CDR1 SGHRS, CDR2 YFSETQ. Trimming cost V 0 bases and J 0 bases, with 12 bases left between them. The CDR3 sequence is 16 residues long. The CDR3 spells CASSLVAGAYQETQYF. Written as DNA, the CDR3 is TGCGCCAGCAGCTTGGTGGCAGGAGCTTACCAAGAGACCCAGTACTTC.

There are many counts of this clonotype. The J gene is TRBJ2-4, the V gene TRBV11-2, with D perhaps matching TRBD1 (6 bases). V was clipped by 8 bases and J by 1 base, with 9 bases between them. Germline CDR1 SGHAT, CDR2 FQNNGV. The CDR3 is 13 residues long. Here the CDR3 DNA reads TGTGCCAGCGGTACAGGGGCCAAAAACATTCAGTACTTC. As protein: CASGTGAKNIQYF.

This clonotype was observed many times. The V call is TRBV20-1, the J call TRBJ2-1, with 10 bases fitting TRBD2. CDR3 length: 18 amino acids. The trim removed 0 bases at V and 9 bases at J, leaving 17 bases unmatched. The germline gives CDR1 DFQATT, CDR2 SNEGSKA (reference sequence). The CDR3, as DNA: TGCAGTGCTAGAGATTGGGCTAGCGGGAGTACAGGAGTGGGTGAGCAGTTCTTC. Amino acids: CSARDWASGSTGVGEQFF.

The CDR3 nucleotides are TGTGCCAGCAGTATGGGACCGATAGGGATTAGCACAGATACGCAGTATTTT. This gives the protein CASSMGPIGISTDTQYF. V gene TRBV28 combines with J gene TRBJ2-3; D is perhaps TRBD1 or TRBD2 (5 bases each). CDR3 length: 17 residues. Germline V gene sequence: CDR1 MDHEN, CDR2 SYDVKM. V gave up 5 bases and J gave up 0 bases, with 18 bases separating them.